One TCR beta chain is described in this entry. This specimen belongs to a study of ipilimumab plus nivolumab after autologous stem cell transplantation. The protocol was immunoSEQ multiplex PCR, while the TCRdb copy is restricted to in-frame clones and leaves out a portion. The sample includes about 24,000 clones, 86% seen only once; the top ten take 4% to 6%. The sample consisted of PBMCs, taken in a trial of ipilimumab plus nivolumab as post-transplant consolidation. This TCR came from a male donor with diffuse large B-cell lymphoma.

CDR3 bases: TGTGCCAGCAGTCAACCCTCGGGGGGGCAAGAGACCCAGTACTTC. Amino acids: CASSQPSGGQETQYF. This rearrangement joins TRBV25-1 to TRBJ2-5, with 8 bases that match TRBD2. V lost 5 bases to trimming and J lost 2 bases; unmatched junction nucleotides: 7. The CDR3 is made up of 15 amino acids. Germline CDR1 MGHDK, CDR2 SYGVNS.